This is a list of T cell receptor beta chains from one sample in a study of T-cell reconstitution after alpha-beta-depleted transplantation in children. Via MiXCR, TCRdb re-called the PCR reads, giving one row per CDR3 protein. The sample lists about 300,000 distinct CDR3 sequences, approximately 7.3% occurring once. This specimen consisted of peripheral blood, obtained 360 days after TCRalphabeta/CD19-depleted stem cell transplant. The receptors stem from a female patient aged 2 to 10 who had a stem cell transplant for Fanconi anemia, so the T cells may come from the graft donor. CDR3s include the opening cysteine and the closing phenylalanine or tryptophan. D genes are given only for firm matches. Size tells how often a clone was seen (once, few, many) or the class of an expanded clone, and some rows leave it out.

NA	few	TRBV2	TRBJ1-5	CASTRSFLRDQPQHF	TGTGCCAGCACCCGGTCCTTTTTGAGGGATCAGCCCCAGCATTTT
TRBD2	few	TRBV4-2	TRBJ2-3	CASSRGTSGGAATDTQYF	TGTGCCAGCAGCCGAGGGACTAGCGGGGGGGCTGCTACAGATACGCAGTATTTT
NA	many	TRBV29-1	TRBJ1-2	CSVVDRNYGYTF	TGCAGCGTTGTAGACAGGAACTATGGCTACACCTTC
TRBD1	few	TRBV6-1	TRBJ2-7	CASGLTGGVPGEQYF	TGTGCCAGCGGGCTTACAGGGGGCGTTCCAGGCGAGCAGTACTTC
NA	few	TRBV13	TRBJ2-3	CASSSGRSLVSTDTQYF	TGTGCCAGCAGCTCTGGACGGTCCTTAGTTAGCACAGATACGCAGTATTTT
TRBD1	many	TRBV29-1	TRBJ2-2	CSVEDRVNANTGELFF	TGCAGCGTTGAGGACAGGGTAAATGCGAACACCGGGGAGCTGTTTTTT
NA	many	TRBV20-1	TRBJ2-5	CSARGPQRGARGETQYF	TGCAGTGCTAGAGGCCCCCAAAGGGGGGCGCGGGGAGAGACCCAGTACTTC
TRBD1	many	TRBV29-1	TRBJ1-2	CSVDRGPFGYTF	TGCAGCGTGGACAGGGGTCCCTTTGGCTACACCTTC
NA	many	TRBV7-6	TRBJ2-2	CASSLKLGPNTGELFF	TGTGCCAGCAGCTTAAAGTTAGGCCCGAACACCGGGGAGCTGTTTTTT
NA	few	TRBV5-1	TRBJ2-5	CASSGTQGETQYF	TGCGCCAGCAGCGGGACTCAGGGTGAGACCCAGTACTTC
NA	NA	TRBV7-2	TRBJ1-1	CASSLNGPGTEAFF	TGTGCCAGCAGCCTTAACGGACCAGGGACTGAAGCTTTCTTT
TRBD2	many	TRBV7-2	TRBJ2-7	CASSFTSIETSGFNYEQYF	TGTGCCAGCAGCTTCACTTCCATTGAGACTAGCGGGTTCAACTACGAGCAGTACTTC
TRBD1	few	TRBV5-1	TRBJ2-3	CASSLDGTGITDTQYF	TGCGCCAGCAGCTTGGATGGGACAGGGATCACAGATACGCAGTATTTT
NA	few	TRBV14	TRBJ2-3	CASSQWIAEGDTQYF	TGTGCCAGCAGCCAGTGGATCGCGGAGGGGGATACGCAGTATTTT
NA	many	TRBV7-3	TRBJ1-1	CASSLSGLGGTEAFF	TGTGCCAGCAGCTTAAGTGGACTTGGGGGGACTGAAGCTTTCTTT
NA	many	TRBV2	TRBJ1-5	CASNNGKGRNQPQHF	TGTGCCAGCAATAATGGGAAAGGTCGCAATCAGCCCCAGCATTTT
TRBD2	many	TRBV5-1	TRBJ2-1	CASSLNFGSSGAGRQFF	TGCGCCAGCAGCTTGAATTTTGGGTCTAGCGGGGCCGGGAGGCAGTTCTTC
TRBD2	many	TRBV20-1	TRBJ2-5	CSARDSGRATETQYF	TGCAGTGCTAGGGATAGCGGGAGGGCCACAGAGACCCAGTACTTC
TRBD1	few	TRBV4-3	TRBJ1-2	CASSQEATGQGNYGYTF	TGCGCCAGCAGCCAAGAAGCCACGGGACAGGGGAACTATGGCTACACCTTC
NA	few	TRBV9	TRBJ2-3	CASSVAGSGTDTQYF	TGTGCCAGCAGCGTAGCTGGGAGCGGCACAGATACGCAGTATTTT
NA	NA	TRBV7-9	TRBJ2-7	CASSFSRYEQYF	TGTGCCAGCAGCTTTTCACGCTACGAGCAGTACTTC
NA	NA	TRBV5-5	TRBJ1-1	CASSLRPELNTEAFF	TGTGCCAGCAGCTTGAGGCCAGAACTGAACACTGAAGCTTTCTTT
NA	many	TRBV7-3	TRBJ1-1	CASSLTARDTEAFF	TGTGCCAGCAGCTTAACAGCCCGTGACACTGAAGCTTTCTTT
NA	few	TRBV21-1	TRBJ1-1	CATYTRWGMNTEAFF	TGTGCCACTTATACACGGTGGGGGATGAACACTGAAGCTTTCTTT
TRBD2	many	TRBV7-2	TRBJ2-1	CASSFQRGGHNEQFF	TGTGCCAGCAGCTTCCAACGGGGGGGCCACAATGAGCAGTTCTTC
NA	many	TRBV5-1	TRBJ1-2	CASSLAGTVYGYTF	TGCGCCAGCAGCTTGGCCGGGACTGTCTATGGCTACACCTTC
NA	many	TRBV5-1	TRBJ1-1	CASSLSGIEAFF	TGCGCCAGCAGCTTATCAGGGATAGAAGCTTTCTTT
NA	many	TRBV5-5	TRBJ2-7	CASSLLTLYEQYF	TGTGCCAGCAGCTTGTTAACTCTCTACGAGCAGTACTTC
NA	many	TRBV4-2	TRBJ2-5	CASSQESYVKETQYF	TGTGCCAGCAGCCAAGAGTCGTACGTAAAAGAGACCCAGTACTTC
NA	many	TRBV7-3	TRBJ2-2	CASSLTYPGELFF	TGTGCCAGCAGCTTAACCTATCCCGGGGAGCTGTTTTTT
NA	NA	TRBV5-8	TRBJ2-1	CASSLSPEQFF	TGTGCCAGCAGCTTGTCGCCTGAGCAGTTCTTC
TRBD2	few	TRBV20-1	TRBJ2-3	CSARPTSGGTDTQYF	TGCAGTGCTAGACCCACTAGCGGGGGGACAGATACGCAGTATTTT
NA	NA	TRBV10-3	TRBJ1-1	CAISESGRANTEAFF	TGTGCCATCAGTGAGTCGGGCAGGGCGAACACTGAAGCTTTCTTT
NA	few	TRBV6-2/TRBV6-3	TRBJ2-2	CATRVEAEYTGELFF	TGTGCCACCCGCGTGGAGGCGGAATACACCGGGGAGCTGTTTTTT
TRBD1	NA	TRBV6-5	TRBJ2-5	CASSYMDREETQYF	TGTGCCAGCAGTTACATGGACAGGGAAGAGACCCAGTACTTC
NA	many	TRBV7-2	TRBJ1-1	CASSLEEFTEAFF	TGTGCCAGCAGCTTAGAAGAGTTCACTGAAGCTTTCTTT
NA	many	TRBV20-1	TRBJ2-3	CSARDVGEAFTDTQYF	TGCAGTGCTAGAGATGTGGGGGAGGCGTTCACAGATACGCAGTATTTT
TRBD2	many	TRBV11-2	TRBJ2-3	CASSGLAGARTDTQYF	TGTGCCAGCAGCGGACTAGCGGGAGCCCGCACAGATACGCAGTATTTT
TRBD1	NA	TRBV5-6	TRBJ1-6	CASSPGQNSPLHF	TGTGCCAGCAGCCCGGGACAGAATTCACCCCTCCACTTT